The text below deals with one T cell receptor (beta chain). Amplified regions were TCR beta CDR3 sequences from RNA transcripts. The study used the HTBI primer set for a first-round RT-PCR of the TCR CDR3. TCRdb reprocessed the multiplex PCR reads via MiXCR and lists one record per CDR3 protein. The sample lists a few hundred thousand distinct CDR3 sequences, approximately 16% seen once, with approximately 32% in the top ten. This CDR3 has 16 amino acids. Germline CDR1 and CDR2: SGHRS and YFSETQ. Trimming left V 1 base short and J 9 bases short, with 19 bases between. This sample was included in a study of T cells in Graves' hyperthyroidism and ophthalmopathy.

This rearrangement joins TRBV5-1 to TRBJ2-2; a weak D match, TRBD1 (6 bases). This TCR derives from a woman in her thirties with Graves' ophthalmopathy. Material: blood. CDR3 DNA: TGCGCCAGCAGCTTGTCACCGCAGGGGCCAGGCAGGGAGCTGTTTTTT. As protein: CASSLSPQGPGRELFF.